This T cell receptor (beta chain) was recorded in a study of T cell responses to AZD1222 COVID-19 vaccine. Here immunoSEQ multiplex PCR was the method, and the copy in TCRdb shows in-frame clones only, minus some. This sample has around 130,000 clones, with roughly 92% found just once. V was clipped by 4 bases and J by 7 bases, with 14 bases between them. The CDR3 runs 14 residues. CDR1 and CDR2 (germline): SGHRS, YFSETQ. The gene calls are TRBV5-1 and TRBJ1-4; perhaps TRBD1 as D (5 bases). The material was peripheral blood, obtained 28 days after the second AZD1222 dose. This receptor was obtained from an adult who received the AZD1222 COVID-19 vaccine. Here the CDR3 reads CASSGSGVSEKLFF. CDR3 nucleotide sequence: TGCGCCAGCAGCGGTTCGGGGGTCAGTGAAAAACTGTTTTTT.